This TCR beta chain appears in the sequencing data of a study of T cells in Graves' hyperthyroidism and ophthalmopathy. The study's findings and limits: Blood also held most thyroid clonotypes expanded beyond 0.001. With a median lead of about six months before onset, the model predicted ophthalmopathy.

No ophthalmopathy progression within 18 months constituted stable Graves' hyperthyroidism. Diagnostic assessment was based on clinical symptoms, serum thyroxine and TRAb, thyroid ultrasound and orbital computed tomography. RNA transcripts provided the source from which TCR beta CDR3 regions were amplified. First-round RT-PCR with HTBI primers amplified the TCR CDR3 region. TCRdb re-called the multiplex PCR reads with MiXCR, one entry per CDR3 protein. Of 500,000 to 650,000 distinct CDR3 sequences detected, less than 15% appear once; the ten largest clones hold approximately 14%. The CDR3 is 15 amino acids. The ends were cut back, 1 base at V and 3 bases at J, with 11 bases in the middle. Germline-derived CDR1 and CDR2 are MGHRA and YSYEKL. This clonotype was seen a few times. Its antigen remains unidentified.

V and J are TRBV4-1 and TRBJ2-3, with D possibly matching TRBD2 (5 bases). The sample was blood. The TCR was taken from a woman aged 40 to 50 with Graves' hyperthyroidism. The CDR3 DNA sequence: TGCGCCAGCAGCCAAGGGGAGCTAGGGACAGATACGCAGTATTTT. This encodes CASSQGELGTDTQYF.